This TCR beta chain was sequenced during a study of cytotoxic CD8 clonotypes in ibrutinib-treated CLL. TCRdb keeps only in-frame clones here, not all; method: immunoSEQ multiplex PCR. The profile shows tens of thousands of clones, roughly 80% of them singletons. Germline CDR1 and CDR2: SGHTS and YDEGEE. The V gene lost 1 base and the J gene lost 0 bases, with 5 bases spanning the gap. This CDR3 spans 14 amino acids. Notes on the study in general: Patients had baseline clonality above age-matched healthy donors, and this clonality moved with circulating CD8+ T-cell counts. Public clonotypes showed up rarely, and on treatment they shrank or held steady.

Concerning this clone: Its antigen is currently unknown.

Roughly 1.8 micrograms of genomic DNA (from cryopreserved PBMCs) were used for TCR beta libraries. The specimen comprised PBMCs, sampled before ibrutinib treatment. This receptor was taken from a human donor with chronic lymphocytic leukemia. This chain links TRBV5-8 with TRBJ1-5; D call uncertain. The CDR3 coding sequence is TGTGCCAGCAGCTTGTTGAATAGCAATCAGCCCCAGCATTTT. Protein product: CASSLLNSNQPQHF.